The present TCR beta chain was sequenced within a study of CD8+CD57+ T cells in acquired aplastic anemia. Study overall: DNA per sorted CD4+ or CD8+ sample ranged 0.2 to 27.4 ug, averaging roughly 3.2 ug.

The template used for profiling TCR beta VDJ and CDR3 was genomic DNA. MiXCR, applied by TCRdb to the reads, yields one record per CDR3 protein. The top ten clones hold about 39% of a sample with some 180,000 distinct CDR3 sequences, around 63% of them seen once. The trim removed 0 bases at V and 3 bases at J, leaving 7 bases unmatched. The CDR3 spans 16 residues. Germline values: CDR1 DFQATT, CDR2 SNEGSKA (reference sequence). All patients picked for sequencing had shown, by flow cytometry, an expansion of CD8+CD57+ cells. The specimen sequenced was sorted CD4+, CD8+, or CD8+CD57+ T cells (not recorded which) from PBMCs. This TCR was recovered from a human donor with aplastic anemia. The gene calls are TRBV20-1 and TRBJ2-5; TRBD2 matches at 10 bases. This CDR3 reads CSARDLTSGEEETQYF. CDR3 nucleotides: TGCAGTGCTAGAGATCTTACTAGCGGGGAGGAAGAGACCCAGTACTTC.